The T cell receptor beta chain under discussion was sequenced for a study of blood T cell repertoires in COVID-19. Overall study: Some COVID-19 samples were acute and others convalescent; all came from the United States, Italy and Spain.

Produced via immunoSEQ multiplex PCR; TCRdb's table is partial and in-frame only. The data hold about 110,000 clones, with about 80% observed a single time. Germline V gene data show CDR1 as MDHEN and CDR2 as SYDVKM. There are 16 residues in the CDR3. Trimming pared 4 bases from V and 4 bases from J, leaving 19 bases between. The clonotype was recovered from an older woman with acute or convalescent COVID-19. The sample comprised peripheral blood. The chain has TRBV28 and TRBJ1-2; weak D call: TRBD1 (6 bases). This CDR3 reads CASSSGGQVLFYGYTF. CDR3 DNA: TGTGCCAGCAGTTCGGGGGGGCAGGTGTTATTCTATGGCTACACCTTC.